This T cell receptor beta chain is from a study of blood T cell repertoires in COVID-19. Original data processing: Counts of nucleated cells, estimated from reference gene primer amplification, were obtained. Here immunoSEQ multiplex PCR was the method, and the copy in TCRdb shows in-frame clones only, minus some. The DNA was the basis for D and trimming; V, J and clone size are from that table. The sample records around 300,000 clones, just over 90% being singletons. Germline CDR1 MRHNA, CDR2 SNTAGT. V lost 7 bases to trimming and J lost 3 bases; unmatched junction nucleotides: 8. The CDR3 consists of 17 residues.

The source of this sequence is a woman in her thirties with COVID-19, enrolled during active disease. V and J are TRBV6-4 and TRBJ2-3; 15 bases agree with TRBD2. Input material: peripheral blood. CDR3 sequence reads: CASIPRTSGRATDTQYF. CDR3 DNA sequence: TGTGCCAGCATTCCCCGGACTAGCGGGAGGGCAACAGATACGCAGTATTTT.